The 4 T cell receptor beta chains in this list originate from one sample, sequenced in a study of blood T cell repertoires in COVID-19. TCRdb's copy holds only in-frame clones and misses some; the assay was immunoSEQ multiplex PCR. The sample has some 240,000 clones, 89% seen once. What was sequenced was peripheral blood. Receptor source: a woman between 40 and 50 years old who had recovered from COVID-19.

This chain uses TRBV27 with TRBJ1-1, with no clear D. This CDR3 is 13 amino acids long. Trimming shortened V by 2 bases and J by 3 bases, and 7 bases separated the two germline ends. Germline CDR1 MNHEY, CDR2 SMNVEV (reference sequence). The chain's CDR3 is CASSLLGDTEAFF. DNA for the CDR3: TGTGCCAGCAGTTTACTGGGAGACACTGAAGCTTTCTTT.

The chain couples TRBV6-6 to TRBJ2-2; possibly TRBD1 for D (5 bases). Germline V gene sequence: CDR1 MNHNY, CDR2 SVGAGI (reference sequence). V lost 5 bases to trimming and J lost 3 bases, with 13 bases between them. The CDR3 has 15 amino acids. The CDR3: CASSMGRVYTGELFF. The CDR3 nucleotides are TGTGCCAGCAGTATGGGCAGGGTTTACACCGGGGAGCTGTTTTTT.

This chain links TRBV18 with TRBJ2-4; 7 bases map to TRBD2. Germline V CDR1 and CDR2: KGHSH, LQKENI. J lost 7 bases, V lost 7 bases, and 10 bases had no gene match. The CDR3 covers 14 residues. This chain's CDR3 is CASCPLDGGNIQYF. The CDR3 nucleotides are TGTGCCAGCTGCCCTCTCGACGGGGGGAACATTCAGTACTTC.

The sample holds one count of this clone. In DNA, the CDR3 is TGTGCCAGTAAGGGGAGGGGGGTCAATGAGCAGTTCTTC. Its translation is CASKGRGVNEQFF. V gene TRBV19 combines with J gene TRBJ2-1; TRBD2 might be the D (7 bases). V lost 7 bases, J lost 6 bases, and 13 bases lay in between. Germline assignment: CDR1 LNHDA and CDR2 SQIVND (reference sequence). The CDR3 extends over 13 amino acids. Using reference TRBV19 and TRBJ2-1 for the parts outside the CDR3, the full variable domain is DGGITQSPKYLFRKEGQNVTLSCEQNLNHDAMYWYRQDPGQGLRLIYYSQIVNDFQKGDIAEGYSVSREKKESFPLTVTSAQKNPTAFYLCASKGRGVNEQFFGPGTRLTVL.